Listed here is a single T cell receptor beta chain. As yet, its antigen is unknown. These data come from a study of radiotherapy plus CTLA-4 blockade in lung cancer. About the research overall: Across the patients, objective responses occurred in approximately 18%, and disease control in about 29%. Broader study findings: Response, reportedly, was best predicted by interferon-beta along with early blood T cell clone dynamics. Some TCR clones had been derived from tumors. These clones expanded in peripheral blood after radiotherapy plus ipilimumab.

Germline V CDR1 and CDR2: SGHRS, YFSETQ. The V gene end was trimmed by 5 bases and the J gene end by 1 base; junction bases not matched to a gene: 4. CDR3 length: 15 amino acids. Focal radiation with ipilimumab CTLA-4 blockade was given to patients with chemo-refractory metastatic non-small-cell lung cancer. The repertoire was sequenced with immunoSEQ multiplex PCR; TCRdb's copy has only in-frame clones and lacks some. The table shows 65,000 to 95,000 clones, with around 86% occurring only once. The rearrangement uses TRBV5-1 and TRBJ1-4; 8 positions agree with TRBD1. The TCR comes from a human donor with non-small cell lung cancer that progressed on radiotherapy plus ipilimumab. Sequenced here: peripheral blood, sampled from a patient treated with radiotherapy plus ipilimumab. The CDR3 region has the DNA TGCGCCAGCAGACCAGGGGGCGGAACTAATGAAAAACTGTTTTTT. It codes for CASRPGGGTNEKLFF.